Described below is a single TCR beta chain sequence and its context. This clonotype was detected ten times or more. Its antigen specificity is not known. Per-base qualities were not stored, and no clone one base away is much larger. The treatment or condition label corresponds to: allogeneic hematopoietic cell transplantation with graft depleted of TCRalphabeta T cells and CD19 B cells. The children who served as transplant recipients had been given grafts of TCRalphabeta/CD19-depleted allogeneic hematopoietic cells. This sample was included in a study of T-cell reconstitution after alpha-beta-depleted transplantation in children (dated by TCRdb to 2016 to 2017). In the study overall: T-cell immune reconstitution after TCRalphabeta/CD19-depleted allogeneic hematopoietic cell transplantation in children was quantitatively tracked in the study by means of TCR repertoire profiling. Study-wide findings and limitations: The apparently early alphabetaT-cell count recovery about two months after transplant was reportedly dependent on only several hundred rapidly expanded clones derived from non-depleted graft cells. In some patients, high TCRbeta diversity at day 60 was attributed to recipient T cells and intrathymic progenitors that had survived conditioning. The frequencies of hyperexpanded clones fell over the following months, and after one year, T-cell counts and TCRbeta diversity were mostly attributed to newly produced T cells.

Library method: PCR. TCRdb names Illumina HiSeq 2500 as the instrument used. Molecular barcoding was employed in the preparation of TCR libraries, with unique molecular identifiers being used to normalize TCRbeta repertoire quantification. The raw public reads went through TCRdb reprocessing: fastp at Q25, MiXCR clone calling, in-frame beta chains kept. Rows are combined by CDR3 protein, so each entry shows the most common genes and DNA. The sample data list about 600,000 distinct CDR3 sequences, and about 21% of these were observed just once. In total, the top ten clones hold 13% to 15% of the sample. Measured from the cysteine to the phenylalanine, the CDR3 is 13 residues long. Only CDR3 DNA is held: 39 bases, read in frame from base 1. Via the germline V gene (reference sequence), CDR1 is LGHDT and CDR2 YNNKEL. V is shortened by 1 base, J by 4 bases, and the region joining them spans 5 bases.

The source was PBMCs, mostly from graft donor cells, collected 360 days after TCRalphabeta/CD19-depleted stem cell transplant. The clonotype comes from a boy younger than two who had a stem cell transplant for acute myeloid leukemia, so the T cells may come from the graft donor. Here the chain combines TRBV3-1 and TRBJ2-1; no D gene can be assigned with confidence. The CDR3 loop reads CASSQARYNEQFF. The sequenced DNA is TGTGCCAGCAGCCAAGCGCGATACAATGAGCAGTTCTTC.